This TCR beta chain was documented in a study of identical twins (dated by TCRdb to about 2016). As for the study more broadly: To test whether fetal clonotypes persist, this study deep-sequenced TCR alpha and beta repertoires from monozygotic twins, from unrelated adults of various ages, and from cord blood. To rule out contamination, the twin experiments were replicated at different times with different library preparation protocols. Findings and caveats that apply to the study as a whole: Abundant cord blood beta clonotypes carried fewer insertions; young adult naive repertoires showed a weaker similar trend, while memory repertoires showed none. Invariant T cells such as MAIT and iNKT could partly confound zero-insertion analyses, although diverse VJ usage argued against such confounding for most clonotypes. In beta out-of-frame sequences, excess twin sharing was weaker, because having fewer shared sequences lowered the signal-to-noise ratio. Compared with coincidental sharing between unrelated individuals, an excess of low generation-probability sequences was observed among out-of-frame TCR alpha sequences shared between twins. Because the same donors could not be followed over many years, the conclusions depended on cross-sectional statistical analysis. In monozygotic twins, out-of-frame TCR alpha sharing was systematically underestimated by recombination models, although the models agreed with sharing between unrelated individuals.

Library prep was done by 5' RACE. For sequencing, an Illumina HiSeq 2000 was employed. A universal primer binding site was added through template switching, and the final cDNA carried a unique molecular identifier so that TCR cDNA molecules could be counted accurately. Specific primers in the conserved constant-segment region were used to synthesize first-strand cDNA for the TCR alpha and beta chains. To control for contamination, every cDNA library carried two barcodes: a SMART-Mk sample barcode plus Illumina barcodes. TruSeq adapter sequences and Illumina sample barcodes were added in two successive PCR steps. Sequencing of the TCR alpha and beta cDNA libraries was done on the Illumina HiSeq platform using custom primers. The authors processed their data as follows. Unique molecular identifiers were extracted from raw reads with MiGEC, and CDR3 positions were determined with MiXCR. For each individual, recombination models were inferred using an EM algorithm with the repgenHMM and IGoR tools. The analysis of shared clonotypes was done with the tcR package in R, with sharing normalized by the product of cloneset sizes. To study raw recombination without the effects of thymic and clonal selection, out-of-frame nonproductive sequences were analyzed. TCRdb cleaned the public reads at Q25 with fastp, built clones with MiXCR and kept in-frame beta chains. Rows are combined by CDR3 protein, so each entry shows the most common genes and DNA. None of the V and J calls come from the authors' own analysis; TCRdb made them. The sample table holds more than 400,000 distinct CDR3 sequences, of which about 16% were seen once. The ten largest make up about 0.4% of the sample.

About this clonotype: This clone's antigen is unknown. No qualities accompany the bases; no much larger clone lies one base away.

Every donor was a healthy Caucasian. Three pairs of female monozygotic twins, all aged about 18 to 30 years, made up the twin cohort. Positive isolation kits from Invitrogen were used to isolate CD4+ and CD8+ T cell populations. The germline V end is reduced by 0 bases and the J end by 4 bases; junction bases left unmatched: 12. Reading from cysteine to phenylalanine, the CDR3 counts 20 amino acids. Of all the DNA, just the CDR3 is kept, 60 bases in frame from base 1. Based on the germline V gene, the CDR1 and CDR2 sequences are MGHRA and YSYEKL. These records were also assigned to another study, of yellow fever vaccine responses in identical twins. The second study's authors report: The T cell response to vaccination in identical twins was reported by the authors to appear partly convergent and partly personalized. In identical twins, the study followed T cell clones that responded to the vaccine with precision.

The chain links TRBV4-1 with TRBJ2-1; TRBD2 matches 13 bases in the middle. The TCR was taken from a woman aged 18-29 years in good health. Sequenced input: CD4+ T cells sorted from blood. The base sequence is TGCGCCAGCAGCCAAGATGAGAGCGGGCGACTAGCGGGAGGATACAATGAGCAGTTCTTC. The encoded protein is CASSQDESGRLAGGYNEQFF.